The clone carrying this T cell receptor beta chain has more than one count but fewer than ten. Trimming stripped 0 bases from V and 6 bases from J, with 12 bases between. The germline CDR1 and CDR2 sequences are SGHNT and YYREEE (reference sequence). The CDR3 loop spans 14 amino acids. The protocol was immunoSEQ multiplex PCR, while the TCRdb copy is restricted to in-frame clones and leaves out a portion. The top ten clones hold 1% to 1.5% of a sample with approximately 37,000 clones, 85% to 90% of them seen once. The data were obtained in a study of T cell changes during pregnancy in multiple sclerosis.

This sample comprised CD4+ T cells from peripheral blood mononuclear cells, obtained in the first trimester of pregnancy. This TCR was recovered from a female donor with multiple sclerosis, enrolled in a pregnancy study. The chain joins TRBV5-4 to TRBJ1-2; D remains unclear. In nucleotides, the CDR3 is TGTGCCAGCAGCTTGGCCGGAGCGAAGGATGGCTACACCTTC. Protein: CASSLAGAKDGYTF.